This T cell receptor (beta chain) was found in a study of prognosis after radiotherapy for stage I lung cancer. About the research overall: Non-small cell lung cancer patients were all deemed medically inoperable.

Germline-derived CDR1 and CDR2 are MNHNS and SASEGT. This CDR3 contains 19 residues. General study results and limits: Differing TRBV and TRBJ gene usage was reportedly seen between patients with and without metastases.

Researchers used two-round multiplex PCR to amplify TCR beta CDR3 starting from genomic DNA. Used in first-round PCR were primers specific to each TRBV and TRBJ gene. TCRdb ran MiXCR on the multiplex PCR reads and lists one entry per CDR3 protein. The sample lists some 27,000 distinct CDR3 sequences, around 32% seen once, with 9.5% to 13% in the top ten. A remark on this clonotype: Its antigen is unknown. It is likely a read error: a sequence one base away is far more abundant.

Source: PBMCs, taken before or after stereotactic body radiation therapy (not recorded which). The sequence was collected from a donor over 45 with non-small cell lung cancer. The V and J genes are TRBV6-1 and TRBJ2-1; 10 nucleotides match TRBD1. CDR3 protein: CASSYTEPGQGYSYNEQLF. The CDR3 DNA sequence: TGTGCCAGCAGTTACACAGAGCCGGGACAGGGGTACTCCTACAATGAGCAGCTCTTC.